Listed here are 12 T cell receptor beta chains from one sample, sequenced in a study of blood T cell repertoires in COVID-19. TCRdb's table, derived via immunoSEQ multiplex PCR, lists solely in-frame clones and lacks some. The repertoire holds 150,000 to 200,000 clones, with 70% to 90% as singletons. Input material: peripheral blood. These receptors all stem from a human donor in a cohort sampled during active COVID-19.

The chain has TRBV6-2 or TRBV6-3 and TRBJ1-5; TRBD1 matches at 7 bases. J lost 1 base, V lost 2 bases, and 2 bases had no gene match. CDR1 MNHEY and CDR2 SVGEGT come from the germline V gene. CDR3 length: 15 amino acids. Written as DNA, the CDR3 is TGTGCCAGCAGTTACGAGGGGGCAAGCAATCAGCCCCAGCATTTT. It yields the protein CASSYEGASNQPQHF.

The rearrangement uses TRBV6-4 and TRBJ2-3; D perhaps matches TRBD2 (6 bases). Germline V gives CDR1 MRHNA, CDR2 SNTAGT. CDR3 size: 18 residues. Trimming removed 0 bases at V and 1 base at J, with 17 bases between. The CDR3 region is CASSDSMDTASGTDTQYF. In DNA form, the CDR3 reads TGTGCCAGCAGTGACTCCATGGACACGGCTAGCGGCACAGATACGCAGTATTTT.

The gene calls are TRBV10-3 and TRBJ2-5, with TRBD1 identical over 8 bases. The germline V gene encodes CDR1 ENHRY and CDR2 SYGVKD. CDR3 length: 16 residues. J gave up 2 bases and V 0 bases, and 5 bases lay outside the gene matches. The CDR3, as DNA: TGTGCCATCAGTGAGTCGACAGGGGCGGGACAAGAGACCCAGTACTTC. Encoded protein: CAISESTGAGQETQYF.

The chain couples TRBV6-6 to TRBJ2-3; 8 bases fit TRBD2. The J segment lost 6 bases and the V segment lost 5 bases, leaving 7 bases of the junction unmatched. The CDR3 covers 14 residues. Germline CDR1 MNHNY, CDR2 SVGAGI (reference sequence). The CDR3 protein is CASSSGGPTDTQYF. The CDR3 nucleotides read TGTGCCAGCAGTAGCGGGGGTCCCACGGATACGCAGTATTTT.

The chain is built from TRBV7-2 and TRBJ2-2, with D perhaps matching TRBD1 (5 bases). Germline CDR1 reads SGHTA; CDR2 reads FQGNSA. The ends were cut back, 3 bases at V and 3 bases at J, with 8 bases in the middle. This CDR3 region has 14 residues. The CDR3 reads CASSFQQDTGELFF. The CDR3 DNA reads as TGTGCCAGCAGCTTCCAACAGGACACCGGGGAGCTGTTTTTT.

CDR3 nucleotides: TGTGCCAGCAGTTACGCGGGGATGGGCACTGAAGCTTTCTTT. This sequence encodes CASSYAGMGTEAFF. The chain recombines TRBV6-5 with TRBJ1-1; no firm D call. From germline, CDR1 is MNHEY and CDR2 SVGAGI. Between the trimmed V and J ends, which lost 2 bases and 4 bases, there was a span of 11 bases. There are 14 residues in the CDR3.

This clone has more than one count but fewer than ten. Other DNA sequences in this specimen translate into the identical CDR3. This chain uses TRBV6-1 with TRBJ1-6; D perhaps matches TRBD1 (5 bases). V lost 1 base and J 0 bases, leaving 10 bases between the germline ends. The CDR3 spans 17 residues. The germline CDR1 and CDR2 sequences are MNHNS and SASEGT. The CDR3 DNA is TGTGCCAGCAGTGAAGTGGGGGGGAGCTCCTATAATTCACCCCTCCACTTT. Its translation: CASSEVGGSSYNSPLHF.

The genes are TRBV7-8 and TRBJ1-2; 12 bases map to TRBD1. Looked up from germline, CDR1 is SGHVS and CDR2 is FQNEAQ. The CDR3 sequence is 14 residues long. Trimming at V came to 5 bases and at J to 7 bases, leaving 5 bases not matched to a gene. This CDR3 reads CASSLGQGAVGYTF. The DNA for the CDR3 is TGTGCCAGCAGCCTGGGACAGGGGGCCGTTGGCTACACCTTC.

The genes are TRBV3-1 (or the pseudogene TRBV3-2) and TRBJ2-5, with TRBD1 matching over 9 bases. This CDR3 is 18 amino acids long. With V trimmed by 4 bases and J by 1 base, 13 bases remained unmatched. CDR1 and CDR2 from the germline V gene are LGHDT and YNNKEL (reference sequence). The CDR3: CASSLLGSGTGSQETQYF. CDR3 in DNA: TGTGCCAGCAGCCTTCTGGGGAGTGGGACAGGGAGCCAAGAGACCCAGTACTTC.

J is TRBJ1-2 and V is TRBV10-2; D is perhaps TRBD1 (6 bases). Between the trimmed V and J ends, which lost 0 bases and 5 bases, there was a span of 10 bases. CDR3 length: 14 amino acids. Germline V gene lookup returns CDR1 WSHSY and CDR2 SAAADI. For the CDR3, the DNA is TGCGCCAGCAGTGAGTCGACAGGCCCTTATGGCTACACCTTC. Amino acids: CASSESTGPYGYTF.

The V and J genes are TRBV3-1 (or the pseudogene TRBV3-2) and TRBJ2-1; tentative D call: TRBD2 (7 bases). The CDR3 sequence is 16 residues long. Per germline, CDR1 LGHDT and CDR2 YNNKEL (reference sequence). Trimming pared 3 bases from V and 4 bases from J, leaving 16 bases between. The CDR3 nucleotides read TGTGCCAGCAGCCACTCATCCGGGGGGCTTTACAATGAGCAGTTCTTC. It is translated as CASSHSSGGLYNEQFF.

In its sample, this clone was seen once. The chain uses TRBV20-1 and TRBJ2-1, with a possible D match to TRBD1 (5 bases). Germline loops: CDR1 DFQATT, CDR2 SNEGSKA (reference sequence). The CDR3 length is 12 residues. Trimming stripped 3 bases from V and 8 bases from J, with 11 bases between. This CDR3 is CSASAGFDEQFF. The CDR3 nucleotides read TGCAGTGCTAGTGCAGGGTTCGATGAGCAGTTCTTC.